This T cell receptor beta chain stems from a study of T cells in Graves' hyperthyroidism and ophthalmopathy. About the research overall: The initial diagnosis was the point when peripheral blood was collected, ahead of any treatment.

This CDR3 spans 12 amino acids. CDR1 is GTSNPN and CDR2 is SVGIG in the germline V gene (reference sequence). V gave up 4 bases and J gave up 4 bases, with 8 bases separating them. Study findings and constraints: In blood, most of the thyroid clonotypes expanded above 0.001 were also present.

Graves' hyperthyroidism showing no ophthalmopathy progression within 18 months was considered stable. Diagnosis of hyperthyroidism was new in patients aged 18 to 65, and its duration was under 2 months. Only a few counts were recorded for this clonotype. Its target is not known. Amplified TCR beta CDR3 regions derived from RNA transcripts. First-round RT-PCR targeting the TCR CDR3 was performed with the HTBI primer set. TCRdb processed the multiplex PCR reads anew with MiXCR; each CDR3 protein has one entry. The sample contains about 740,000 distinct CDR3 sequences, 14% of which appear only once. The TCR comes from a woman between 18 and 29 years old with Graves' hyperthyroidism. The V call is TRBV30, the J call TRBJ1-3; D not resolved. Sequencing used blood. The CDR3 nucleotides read TGTGCCTGGATCCCCTCGGGAAACACCATATATTTT. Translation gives CAWIPSGNTIYF.